This TCR beta chain was identified in a study of OX40 agonist ivuxolimab in advanced cancers. Using immunoSEQ multiplex PCR, the repertoire was profiled, and TCRdb retains in-frame clones only, with some absent. The repertoire holds some 35,000 clones, with around four fifths as singletons. CDR3 length: 15 amino acids. Germline CDR1 is SGDLS and CDR2 is YYNGEE. Trimming cost V 3 bases and J 1 base, with 12 bases left between them. The sequencing used CD4+ or CD8+ T cells sorted from blood, collected in a trial of the OX40 agonist ivuxolimab. This clonotype was sampled from an adult with an advanced solid tumor such as melanoma, head and neck, liver or kidney cancer. The genes are TRBV9 and TRBJ2-3; D might be TRBD2 (5 bases). The CDR3 DNA is TGTGCCAGCAGCGGACTCGGGGTTGGCACAGATACGCAGTATTTT. It specifies CASSGLGVGTDTQYF.